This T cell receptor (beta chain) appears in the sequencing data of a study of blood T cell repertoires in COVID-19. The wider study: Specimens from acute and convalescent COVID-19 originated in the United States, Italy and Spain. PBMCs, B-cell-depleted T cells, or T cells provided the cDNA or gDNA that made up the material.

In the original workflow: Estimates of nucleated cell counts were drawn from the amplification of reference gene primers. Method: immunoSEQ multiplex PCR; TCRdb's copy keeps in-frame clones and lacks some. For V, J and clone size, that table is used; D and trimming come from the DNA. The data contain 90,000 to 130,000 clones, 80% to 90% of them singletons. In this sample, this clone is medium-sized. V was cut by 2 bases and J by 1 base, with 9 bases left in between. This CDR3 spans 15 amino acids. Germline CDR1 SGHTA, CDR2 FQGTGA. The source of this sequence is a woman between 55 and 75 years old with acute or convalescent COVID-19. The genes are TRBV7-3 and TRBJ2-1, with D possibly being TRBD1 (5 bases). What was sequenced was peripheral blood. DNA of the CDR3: TGTGCCAGCAGCTTAGGGCAGGGATCCTACAATGAGCAGTTCTTC. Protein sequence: CASSLGQGSYNEQFF.